The T cell receptor beta chain described here comes from a study of blood T cell repertoires in COVID-19. Study-level information: T cells, B-cell-depleted T cells, or PBMCs supplied cDNA or gDNA.

Method: immunoSEQ multiplex PCR; TCRdb's copy keeps in-frame clones and lacks some. The table lists fewer than 70,000 clones, more than 80% of them singletons. Trimming cost V 4 bases and J 1 base, with 11 bases left between them. Germline V gene sequence: CDR1 SGDLS, CDR2 YYNGEE. This CDR3 comprises 14 residues. The material sequenced was peripheral blood. The rearrangement uses TRBV9 and TRBJ1-1; no clear D. This sequence originates from a woman of 80 years or more with active COVID-19. The CDR3 sequence: CASSLGRENTEAFF. The CDR3 bases are TGTGCCAGCAGCCTAGGGAGGGAGAACACTGAAGCTTTCTTT.